Presented here are 6 T cell receptor beta chains from one specimen sequenced in a study of ipilimumab plus nivolumab after autologous stem cell transplantation. Some clones are missing from TCRdb's copy, which holds only in-frame ones; the method was immunoSEQ multiplex PCR. Among 12,000 or so clones listed, more than 65% were seen once. The sequencing here drew on PBMCs, taken in a trial of ipilimumab plus nivolumab as post-transplant consolidation. The receptors come from a male donor with multiple myeloma.

The CDR3 here is CASSMRADSYEQYF. The DNA for the CDR3 is TGTGCCAGTAGTATGAGGGCAGATTCCTACGAGCAGTACTTC. The V and J genes are TRBV19 and TRBJ2-7, with D maybe TRBD2 (5 bases). With 3 bases removed from V and 1 base from J, the gap between germline ends came to 10 bases. Germline V gene lookup returns CDR1 LNHDA and CDR2 SQIVND (reference sequence). CDR3 size: 14 residues.

This sequence joins TRBV5-5 and TRBJ1-2; no definite D call. The germline gives CDR1 SGHKS, CDR2 YYEKEE (reference sequence). The V and J ends lost 3 bases and 3 bases respectively, with 9 bases between them. The CDR3 length is 13 residues. The CDR3 region has the DNA TGTGCCAGCAGCTGGGAGAGCTACTATGGCTACACCTTC. Protein: CASSWESYYGYTF.

The gene calls are TRBV7-9 and TRBJ2-7, with TRBD1 matching over 7 bases. Germline CDR1 is SEHNR and CDR2 is FQNEAQ (reference sequence). The CDR3 has 15 residues. V was clipped by 6 bases and J by 7 bases; unmatched bases: 15. The CDR3 DNA is TGTGCCAGCAGTCAATCGATTCACAGGGGCGTTGAGCAGTACTTC. Translation: CASSQSIHRGVEQYF. The whole variable domain, filled in from reference TRBV7-9 and TRBJ2-7, reads DTGVSQNPRHKITKRGQNVTFRCDPISEHNRLYWYRQTLGQGPEFLTYFQNEAQLEKSRLLSDRFSAERPKGSFSTLEIQRTEQGDSAMYLCASSQSIHRGVEQYFGPGTRLTVT.

The rearrangement links TRBV5-6 to TRBJ1-2; D call uncertain. The CDR3 has 13 amino acids. V was clipped by 0 bases and J by 3 bases, with 6 bases between them. CDR1 is SGHDT, CDR2 YYEEEE, per germline. The CDR3 is CASSLGTHYGYTF. The CDR3 nucleotides read TGTGCCAGCAGCTTGGGGACCCACTATGGCTACACCTTC.

This sequence joins TRBV6-6 and TRBJ2-1; no clear D gene. The CDR3 covers 14 residues. V lost 2 bases, J lost 3 bases, and 8 bases lay in between. The germline V gene encodes CDR1 MNHNY and CDR2 SVGAGI (reference sequence). The CDR3 region is CASSYQDGYNEQFF. The DNA for the CDR3 is TGTGCCAGCAGTTACCAGGACGGCTACAATGAGCAGTTCTTC.

V usage is TRBV5-5 and J usage is TRBJ2-7; 9 bases line up with TRBD2. The CDR3 has 15 amino acids. Per the germline V gene, CDR1 is SGHKS and CDR2 is YYEKEE (reference sequence). Germline trimming cut 0 bases from V and 2 bases from J; bases unmatched to any gene: 3. In DNA form, the CDR3 reads TGTGCCAGCAGCTTGGATTTAGCGGGGGCCTACGAGCAGTACTTC. It yields the protein CASSLDLAGAYEQYF.